This T cell receptor beta chain was profiled in a study of blood T cell repertoires in COVID-19. Germline-derived CDR1 and CDR2 are MNHEY and SMNVEV (reference sequence). This CDR3 has 14 residues. V lost 1 base to trimming and J lost 3 bases; unmatched junction nucleotides: 2. Cohorts were based on clinical histories the participants reported. Original processing notes: Reference gene primer amplification yielded estimated nucleated cell counts. TCRdb's table, derived via immunoSEQ multiplex PCR, lists solely in-frame clones and lacks some. The DNA gave D and trimming, while V, J and clone size come from that table. The sample includes about 220,000 clones, roughly four fifths of them seen just once.

Sequences were obtained from PBMCs or T cells enriched from blood (not recorded which). The chain joins TRBV27 to TRBJ2-7; the match to TRBD1 covers 8 bases. The clonotype was recovered from a woman in her sixties or seventies who had recovered from COVID-19. CDR3 DNA: TGTGCCAGCAGTTTATTACAGGGGGTCTACGAGCAGTACTTC. Its protein is CASSLLQGVYEQYF.